This TCR beta chain derives from a study of cytomegalovirus exposure and HLA in healthy donors. General study points: Reports indicated that the classifier achieved high specificity and sensitivity in diagnosing cytomegalovirus status.

On this clone itself: The antigen is undetermined.

Vbeta (60) and Jbeta (13) primers were used in the PCR. Libraries were prepared by immunoSEQ multiplex PCR; TCRdb keeps only in-frame clonotypes and omits some of them. Of fewer than 110,000 clones listed, almost 80% are singletons. Germline CDR1 reads SGDLS; CDR2 reads YYNGEE. Trimming took 0 bases from V and 5 from J; bases not matched to a gene: 0. The CDR3 is 14 amino acids. V gene TRBV9 combines with J gene TRBJ2-4; TRBD1 agrees at 9 bases. Sequencing was performed on PBMCs. The sequence was collected from a man aged 45-60 years in good health and CMV-seropositive. CDR3: CASSVGDRENIQYF. CDR3 sequence (DNA): TGTGCCAGCAGCGTAGGGGACAGGGAAAACATTCAGTACTTC.